Presented here are 11 T cell receptor beta chains from one specimen sequenced in a study of blood T cells in healthy people across ages. Through a sample-barcoded 5' primer and a J-beta primer mix, a second PCR was run for roughly 7 to 11 cycles. TCRdb reprocessed the 5' RACE reads with MiXCR, giving one entry per CDR3 protein. The sample includes 1,800,000 or so distinct CDR3 sequences, roughly two fifths seen only once; the top ten take under 25%. Sample: blood. These receptors were obtained from a human donor in good health.

The rearrangement links TRBV29-1 to TRBJ2-1, with D possibly TRBD1 on 6 matching bases. Germline-derived CDR1 and CDR2 are SQVTM and ANQGSEA. This CDR3 spans 16 amino acids. V was clipped by 0 bases and J by 4 bases, with 16 bases between them. The CDR3 loop is CSVEDRRTAIYNEQFF. In DNA, the CDR3 is TGCAGCGTTGAAGATCGGCGGACAGCTATATACAATGAGCAGTTCTTC.

V and J are TRBV7-9 and TRBJ2-7; 9 nucleotides match TRBD1. The CDR3 totals 15 residues. From germline, CDR1 is SEHNR and CDR2 FQNEAQ (reference sequence). Germline trimming cut 4 bases from V and 2 bases from J; bases unmatched to any gene: 6. CDR3 coding DNA: TGTGCCAGCAGCTCCTCCGACAGGGGGACCTACGAGCAGTACTTC. It specifies CASSSSDRGTYEQYF.

This clonotype was seen only a few times. This chain connects TRBV2 to TRBJ2-4; maybe TRBD2 (5 bases). Germline V gene data show CDR1 as SNHLY and CDR2 as FYNNEI. CDR3 length equals 14 residues. The germline V and J ends were trimmed by 5 bases and 8 bases, with 16 bases remaining between them. CDR3 loop: CASSIGGYRDIQYF. CDR3 coding DNA: TGTGCCAGCAGTATCGGAGGCTACCGGGACATTCAGTACTTC.

For this clonotype: One end of the junction fails to match germline, which may point to a read error. The chain is built from TRBV5-1 and TRBJ2-1; 13 nucleotides align to TRBD2. Germline V gene lookup returns CDR1 SGHRS and CDR2 YFSETQ. This CDR3 is 16 amino acids long. CDR3 protein: CAGSSGLAGLYNEQFF. In DNA, the CDR3 is TGCGCCGGCAGCTCGGGACTAGCGGGGTTATACAATGAGCAGTTCTTC.

This clonotype was seen more than once but under ten times. The chain uses TRBV13 and TRBJ2-2, with 9 bases aligning to TRBD1. The CDR3 has 15 residues. Per germline, CDR1 PRHDT and CDR2 FYEKMQ (reference sequence). V shed 3 bases and J 3 bases; nucleotides not matched to a gene: 2. The CDR3 reads CASSFWTGDTGELFF. The CDR3 DNA reads TGTGCCAGCAGCTTTTGGACAGGGGACACCGGGGAGCTGTTTTTT.

The CDR3 reads CASSQGKDGTQHF. CDR3 bases: TGTGCCAGCAGCCAAGGGAAGGACGGGACCCAGCATTTT. This chain connects TRBV3-1 to TRBJ1-5, with D unclear. Germline CDR1 is LGHDT and CDR2 is YNNKEL (reference sequence). This CDR3 comprises 13 residues. The ends were cut back, 1 base at V and 11 bases at J, with 12 bases in the middle.

The CDR3 reads CASSFPRGSGANVLTF. CDR3 sequence (DNA): TGTGCCAGCAGCTTCCCCAGGGGCTCTGGGGCCAACGTCCTGACTTTC. The chain combines TRBV7-9 with TRBJ2-6; perhaps TRBD1 as D (6 bases). The CDR3 sequence is 16 residues long. V gave up 3 bases and J gave up 0 bases, with 9 bases separating them. CDR1 is SEHNR and CDR2 is FQNEAQ in the germline V gene (reference sequence).

This chain links TRBV14 with TRBJ1-4; maybe TRBD1 (6 bases). The CDR3 extends over 16 amino acids. Per the germline V gene, CDR1 is SGHDN and CDR2 is FVKESK. V was shortened by 1 base and J by 8 bases, with 17 bases between the two germline ends. CDR3 amino acids: CASSQVAWGRQEKLFF. In DNA form, the CDR3 reads TGTGCCAGCAGCCAAGTAGCGTGGGGGCGCCAAGAAAAACTGTTTTTT.

CDR3 sequence (DNA): TGCGCCAGCAGCCAAGATCTATCGGGGGGGCAGGGGACCCAGTACTTC. Its translation is CASSQDLSGGQGTQYF. The chain employs TRBV4-3 and TRBJ2-7, with TRBD2 identical over 8 bases. The end of the DNA aligns better with TRBJ2-5, so the J call may be wrong. This CDR3 region has 16 residues. Germline-derived CDR1 and CDR2 are LGHNA and YSLEER.

About this clonotype: Relative to the germline gene, one junction end is altered; a read error may explain this. The rearrangement links TRBV10-3 to TRBJ2-7; 9 nucleotides align to TRBD1. Germline V gene data show CDR1 as ENHRY and CDR2 as SYGVKD. This CDR3 has 15 residues. As DNA, the CDR3 is TGTGCCACCAGTGAACCGGGACAGGGTTTTTACGAGCAGTACTTC. Its protein product is CATSEPGQGFYEQYF.

The chain has TRBV5-1 and TRBJ1-2; D call uncertain. Germline V gives CDR1 SGHRS, CDR2 YFSETQ. This CDR3 has 16 amino acids. Trimming shortened V by 4 bases and J by 0 bases, and 16 bases separated the two germline ends. The CDR3 here is CASSPGIWEANYGYTF. The CDR3 bases are TGCGCCAGCAGCCCGGGCATTTGGGAAGCTAACTATGGCTACACCTTC.